The 12 T cell receptor beta chains below all came from one sample that was sequenced in a study of beta chain features in type 1 diabetes. Study findings and constraints: Among all four CD4+ subsets, Type 1 diabetes patients had TCRB CDR3s that were moderately but significantly shorter.

These receptors' targets are unknown. The study reverse transcribed the entire isolated RNA, so it sequenced expressed TCRB transcripts. The repertoire was sequenced with immunoSEQ multiplex PCR; TCRdb's copy has only in-frame clones and lacks some. The sample includes roughly 350,000 clones, over 8.5% of them seen just once. Sequencing was done on a sample of central memory CD4+ T cells from blood. These receptors came from a man aged 30 to 39 with type 1 diabetes.

This clone occurred many times. This sequence joins TRBV7-9 and TRBJ2-5; maybe TRBD2 (6 bases). CDR3 length: 13 residues. Germline V gives CDR1 SEHNR, CDR2 FQNEAQ (reference sequence). The V and J ends lost 6 bases and 5 bases respectively, with 13 bases between them. In DNA form, the CDR3 reads TGTGCCAGCAGTCGAAGTGGGGGGGAGACCCAGTACTTC. Protein product: CASSRSGGETQYF.

The chain employs TRBV11-2 and TRBJ1-2; D call uncertain. The germline V gene has CDR1 SGHAT and CDR2 FQNNGV. The ends were cut back, 1 base at V and 7 bases at J, with 19 bases in the middle. There are 16 residues in the CDR3. Written as DNA, the CDR3 is TGTGCCAGCAGCTTAGCAGTCCGCGCTAACCAAGGTGGCTACACCTTC. The encoded protein is CASSLAVRANQGGYTF.

This clone came up many times. The J gene is TRBJ2-3, the V gene TRBV11-2, with D perhaps TRBD2 (6 bases). The CDR3 extends over 14 amino acids. V dropped 5 bases and J dropped 2 bases, with 11 bases sitting between them. Germline lookup yields CDR1 SGHAT and CDR2 FQNNGV. The chain's CDR3 is CASSLGLFTDTQYF. The CDR3 coding sequence is TGTGCCAGCAGCCTGGGACTCTTCACAGATACGCAGTATTTT.

The CDR3 sequence: CASSFTSGTDTQYF. The CDR3 DNA follows: TGTGCCAGCAGCTTTACTTCAGGGACAGATACGCAGTATTTT. This chain links TRBV11-2 with TRBJ2-3; D might be TRBD1 (5 bases). V was clipped by 3 bases and J by 3 bases, with 10 bases between them. The CDR3 contains 14 residues. Germline assignment: CDR1 SGHAT and CDR2 FQNNGV. Full variable domain (missing parts from reference TRBV11-2 and TRBJ2-3): EAGVAQSPRYKIIEKRQSVAFWCNPISGHATLYWYQQILGQGPKLLIQFQNNGVVDDSQLPKDRFSAERLKGVDSTLKIQPAKLEDSAVYLCASSFTSGTDTQYFGPGTRLTVL.

The gene calls are TRBV7-2 and TRBJ1-1, with D unclear. The CDR3 has 14 residues. V was pared by 1 base and J by 6 bases, with 12 bases between. CDR1 and CDR2 (germline): SGHTA, FQGNSA. CDR3 in DNA: TGTGCCAGCAGCTTAGATGGTTTTCGGGCTGAAGCTTTCTTT. Amino acids: CASSLDGFRAEAFF.

This chain uses TRBV7-9 with TRBJ2-5; the D gene is possibly TRBD2 (5 bases). This CDR3 has 14 amino acids. The V gene's germline CDR1 is SEHNR and CDR2 FQNEAQ (reference sequence). V lost 2 bases and J lost 0, with 7 bases in between. CDR3 nucleotides: TGTGCCAGCAGCTTAAACGGGGACCAAGAGACCCAGTACTTC. This sequence encodes CASSLNGDQETQYF.

This rearrangement joins TRBV7-2 to TRBJ2-1; TRBD1 is a possible D gene (5 bases). Germline V gives CDR1 SGHTA, CDR2 FQGNSA. Trimming stripped 7 bases from V and 2 bases from J, with 15 bases between. This CDR3 is built from 15 residues. This chain's CDR3 is CASNRPGFPYNEQFF. As DNA, the CDR3 is TGTGCCAGCAATCGTCCAGGGTTCCCCTACAATGAGCAGTTCTTC.

Turning to this clone: Just one base apart from a much larger clone, this may be a read error. The chain recombines TRBV6-5 with TRBJ2-7; TRBD1 matches at 8 bases. Germline-derived CDR1 and CDR2 are MNHEY and SVGAGI. With 6 bases clipped from V and 0 bases from J, the junction kept 4 bases outside the gene matches. The CDR3 has 14 residues. The CDR3 protein is CASRRTGSSYEQYF. Here the CDR3 DNA reads TGTGCCAGCAGGCGGACAGGGAGCTCCTACGAGCAGTACTTC.

This clone was found a few times. The V call is TRBV7-8, the J call TRBJ2-3, with D perhaps assigned TRBD1 or TRBD2 (5 bases each). The V end was cut by 5 bases, the J end by 4 bases, with 22 bases between. Germline values: CDR1 SGHVS, CDR2 FQNEAQ. The CDR3 is made up of 17 amino acids. CDR3 sequence (DNA): TGTGCCAGCAGCGACTGGGGGACCCCCGGTAGGGCAGATACGCAGTATTTT. Residues: CASSDWGTPGRADTQYF.

This chain connects TRBV19 to TRBJ1-2; D might be TRBD1 (6 bases). The CDR3 loop spans 15 amino acids. With 7 bases removed from V and 8 bases from J, the gap between germline ends came to 23 bases. Germline CDR1 and CDR2: LNHDA and SQIVND (reference sequence). The CDR3 DNA is TGTGCCAGTAATCCCTATCCACAGGGACGCGGGGGCTACACCTTC. Translating gives CASNPYPQGRGGYTF.

This clone was seen at least ten times. The rearrangement joins TRBV7-2 to TRBJ2-3; the match to TRBD2 covers 8 bases. The CDR3 extends over 15 amino acids. Germline lookup yields CDR1 SGHTA and CDR2 FQGNSA. The junction had 4 bases not matched to a gene; V was cut back by 5 bases and J by 0 bases. In nucleotides, the CDR3 is TGTGCCAGCAGCGCTCGACTAGCGAGCACAGATACGCAGTATTTT. Its protein is CASSARLASTDTQYF.

The genes are TRBV2 and TRBJ1-1, with no clear D. V dropped 6 bases and J dropped 3 bases, with 11 bases sitting between them. The CDR3 length is 13 residues. Germline V gene sequence: CDR1 SNHLY, CDR2 FYNNEI. The CDR3 DNA follows: TGTGCCAGCAGCGTTGGTGGGGACACTGAAGCTTTCTTT. Amino acid sequence: CASSVGGDTEAFF.